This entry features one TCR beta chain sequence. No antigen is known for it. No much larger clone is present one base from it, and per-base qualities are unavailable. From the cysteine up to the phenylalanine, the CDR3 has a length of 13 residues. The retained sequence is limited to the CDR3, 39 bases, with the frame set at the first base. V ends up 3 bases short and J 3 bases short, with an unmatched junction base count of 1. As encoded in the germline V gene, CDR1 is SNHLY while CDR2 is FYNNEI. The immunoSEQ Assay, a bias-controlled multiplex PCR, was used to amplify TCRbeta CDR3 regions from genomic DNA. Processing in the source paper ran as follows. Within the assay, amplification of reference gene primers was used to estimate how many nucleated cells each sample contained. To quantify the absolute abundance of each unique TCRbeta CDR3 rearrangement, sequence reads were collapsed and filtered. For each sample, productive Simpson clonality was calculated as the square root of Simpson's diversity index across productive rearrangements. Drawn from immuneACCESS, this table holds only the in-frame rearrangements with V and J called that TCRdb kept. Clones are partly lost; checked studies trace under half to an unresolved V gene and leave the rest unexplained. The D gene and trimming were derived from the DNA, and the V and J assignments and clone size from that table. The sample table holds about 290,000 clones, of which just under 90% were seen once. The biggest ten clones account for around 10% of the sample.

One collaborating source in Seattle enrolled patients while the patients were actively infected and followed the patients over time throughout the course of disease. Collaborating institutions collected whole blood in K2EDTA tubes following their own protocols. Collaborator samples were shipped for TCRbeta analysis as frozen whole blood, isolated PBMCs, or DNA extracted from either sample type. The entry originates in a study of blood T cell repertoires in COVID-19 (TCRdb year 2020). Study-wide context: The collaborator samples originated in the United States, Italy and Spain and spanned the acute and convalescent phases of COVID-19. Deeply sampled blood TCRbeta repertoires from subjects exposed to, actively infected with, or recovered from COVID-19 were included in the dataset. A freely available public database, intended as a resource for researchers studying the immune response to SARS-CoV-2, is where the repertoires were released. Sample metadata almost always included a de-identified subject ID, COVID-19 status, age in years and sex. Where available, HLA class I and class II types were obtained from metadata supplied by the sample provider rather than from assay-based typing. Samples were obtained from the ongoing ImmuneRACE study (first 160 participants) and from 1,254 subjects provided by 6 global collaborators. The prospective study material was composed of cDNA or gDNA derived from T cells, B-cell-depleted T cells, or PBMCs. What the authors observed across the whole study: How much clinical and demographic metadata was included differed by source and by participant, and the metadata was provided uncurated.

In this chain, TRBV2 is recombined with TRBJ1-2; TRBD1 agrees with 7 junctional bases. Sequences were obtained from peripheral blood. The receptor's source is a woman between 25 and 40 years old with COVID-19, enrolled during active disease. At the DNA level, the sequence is TGTGCCAGCAGTGAGGGACAGTACTATGGCTACACCTTC. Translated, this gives CASSEGQYYGYTF.